Following are 2 T cell receptor beta chains from one sample sequenced in a study of shared clonotypes between healthy human individuals (dated by TCRdb to the early 2020s). The library was generated by the immunoSEQ multiplex PCR assay. TCRdb carries this immuneACCESS record with in-frame sequences only. Its versions omit some clonotypes, under half of them owing to an unresolved V gene in the studies checked, with the rest unexplained. The sample table shows 300,000 to 400,000 clones, and around 74% are seen once. The top ten clones comprise around 10% of the sample. The material sequenced was memory CD4+ T cells sorted from blood. Read against the paper, the sample's cell subset or site label means: CD45RA-negative fraction. The receptors originated from a man in his thirties or forties in good health.

The chain carries TRBV11-2 and TRBJ2-1; 9 nucleotides match TRBD1. The CDR3 is made up of 17 amino acids. Germline V gene data show CDR1 as SGHAT and CDR2 as FQNNGV. V shed 5 bases, J shed 5 bases, and the junction held 13 bases outside the gene matches. This CDR3 is CASSPRQGGYTHNEQFF. Written as DNA, the CDR3 is TGTGCCAGCAGCCCCCGACAGGGGGGATACACTCACAATGAGCAGTTCTTC. The complete variable domain, with remaining parts taken from reference TRBV11-2 and TRBJ2-1, reads EAGVAQSPRYKIIEKRQSVAFWCNPISGHATLYWYQQILGQGPKLLIQFQNNGVVDDSQLPKDRFSAERLKGVDSTLKIQPAKLEDSAVYLCASSPRQGGYTHNEQFFGPGTRLTVL.

The CDR3 loop is CASSDHGGQVMFF. CDR3 coding DNA: TGTGCCAGCAGTGACCACGGGGGACAGGTTATGTTCTTC. This rearrangement joins TRBV6-4 to TRBJ2-1; 8 nucleotides match TRBD1. Germline trimming cut 2 bases from V and 15 bases from J; bases unmatched to any gene: 9. CDR3 length: 13 residues. Germline CDR1 is MRHNA and CDR2 is SNTAGT.